The 11 T cell receptor beta chains reported below all come from one sample, sequenced in a study of Ad26.COV2.S vaccination and SARS-CoV-2 variants (dated by TCRdb to about 2021). Library generation was performed with the immunoSEQ multiplex PCR assay. TCRdb stores this immuneACCESS table with in-frame sequences only. Part of the clones is absent; in the studies checked, under half of the shortfall reflects unresolved V genes, and no reason is known for the rest. The sample yields about 400,000 clones; 89% were counted once. The top ten constitute about 1.9% of the sample. The sample's treatment or condition, from its label and the paper: around 19 received Ad26.COV2.S at low or high dose, single or two shots; about five received placebo; per-sample allocation not given. For vaccine and placebo recipients, repertoires were sequenced using samples collected on day 63 after the first injection. This sample comprised peripheral blood, obtained in a trial of Ad26.COV2.S vaccine versus placebo. These receptors originate from a person between 18 and 59 years old who received the Ad26.COV2.S COVID-19 vaccine or a placebo.

The V call is TRBV6-5, the J call TRBJ2-2, with D possibly being TRBD1 (6 bases). Germline CDR1 and CDR2: MNHEY and SVGAGI. Trimming removed 6 bases at V and 2 bases at J, with 13 bases between. CDR3 length: 15 amino acids. The DNA for the CDR3 is TGTGCCAGCAGGGCCGGGACACTAAACACCGGGGAGCTGTTTTTT. Amino acid sequence: CASRAGTLNTGELFF.

V and J are TRBV3-1 (or the pseudogene TRBV3-2) and TRBJ2-6, with a weak D call TRBD1 (6 bases). Per germline, CDR1 LGHDT and CDR2 YNNKEL (reference sequence). CDR3 length equals 16 residues. V lost 2 bases and J lost 1, with 9 bases in between. In DNA form, the CDR3 reads TGTGCCAGCAGCCAAACCACAGGGTCTGGGGCCAACGTCCTGACTTTC. Translated: CASSQTTGSGANVLTF.

The genes are TRBV6-6 and TRBJ2-1; 7 bases match TRBD1. With 5 bases clipped from V and 5 bases from J, the junction kept 18 bases outside the gene matches. CDR1 and CDR2 from the germline V gene are MNHNY and SVGAGI (reference sequence). The length of the CDR3 is 18 residues. CDR3: CASSRPGQPGTGHNEQFF. Written as DNA, the CDR3 is TGTGCCAGCAGTCGGCCGGGACAGCCGGGCACGGGGCACAATGAGCAGTTCTTC.

The V and J genes are TRBV7-2 and TRBJ2-1, with D tentatively TRBD1 (5 bases). Germline CDR1 is SGHTA and CDR2 is FQGNSA. This CDR3 has 17 residues. The V end was cut by 1 base, the J end by 8 bases, with 21 bases between. CDR3 sequence: CASSLVRSRTLLHEQFF. CDR3 in DNA: TGTGCCAGCAGCTTAGTCCGGAGTCGGACACTTTTACATGAGCAGTTCTTC.

The V call is TRBV2, the J call TRBJ1-5, with D uncertain. CDR1 and CDR2 (germline): SNHLY, FYNNEI. Trimming left V 6 bases short and J 3 bases short, with 3 bases between. The CDR3 has 11 amino acids. For the CDR3, the DNA is TGTGCCAGCAGGAACAATCAGCCCCAGCATTTT. It encodes CASRNNQPQHF. The variable domain in full, completed from reference TRBV2 and TRBJ1-5, reads EPEVTQTPSHQVTQMGQEVILRCVPISNHLYFYWYRQILGQKVEFLVSFYNNEISEKSEIFDDQFSVERPDGSNFTLKIRSTKLEDSAMYFCASRNNQPQHFGDGTRLSIL.

V usage is TRBV6-2 or TRBV6-3 and J usage is TRBJ1-1; TRBD1 is a possible D gene (5 bases). CDR3 length equals 14 residues. V lost 0 bases and J lost 3, with 8 bases in between. CDR1 is MNHEY, CDR2 SVGEGT, per germline. The chain's CDR3 is CASSYSGVDTEAFF. CDR3 sequence (DNA): TGTGCCAGCAGTTACTCAGGGGTGGACACTGAAGCTTTCTTT.

J is TRBJ2-7 and V is TRBV5-4; D call uncertain. Trimming took 4 bases from V and 3 from J, leaving 20 bases between them. This CDR3 is 16 amino acids long. Germline values: CDR1 SGHNT, CDR2 YYREEE (reference sequence). For the CDR3, the DNA is TGTGCCAGCAGCCCACAACCTAGTTCACTGGTCTACGAGCAGTACTTC. Translation gives CASSPQPSSLVYEQYF.

The gene calls are TRBV11-2 and TRBJ2-7, with D hard to call. The V gene lost 1 base and the J gene lost 0 bases, with 7 bases spanning the gap. The germline V gene has CDR1 SGHAT and CDR2 FQNNGV. CDR3 length equals 14 residues. The CDR3 DNA reads TGTGCCAGCAGCTTAGGGGCTGCCTCCTACGAGCAGTACTTC. It encodes CASSLGAASYEQYF.

The chain joins TRBV7-9 to TRBJ2-7; 11 bases agree with TRBD1. V shed 9 bases, J shed 12 bases, and the junction held 16 bases outside the gene matches. The CDR3 spans 14 residues. Germline CDR1 is SEHNR and CDR2 is FQNEAQ (reference sequence). This CDR3 is CASSGRGQGDPLYF. In DNA form, the CDR3 reads TGTGCCAGTTCCGGGAGGGGACAGGGGGACCCCCTGTACTTC.

Only a few counts were recorded for this clone. The rearrangement uses TRBV4-2 and TRBJ1-1; tentatively, D is TRBD1 (5 bases). The CDR3 totals 15 residues. The germline V and J ends were trimmed by 0 bases and 3 bases, with 11 bases remaining between them. Germline V gene sequence: CDR1 LGHNA, CDR2 YNFKEQ. CDR3 protein: CASSQDSTGDTEAFF. CDR3 DNA: TGTGCCAGCAGCCAAGATAGTACAGGAGACACTGAAGCTTTCTTT.

J is TRBJ2-2 and V is TRBV14; 8 positions match TRBD1. The length of the CDR3 is 15 residues. In germline, CDR1 is SGHDN, CDR2 FVKESK. The junction had 7 bases not matched to a gene; V was cut back by 4 bases and J by 6 bases. CDR3 sequence: CASSPTGVDAGELFF. CDR3 DNA sequence: TGTGCCAGCAGCCCGACAGGGGTGGATGCCGGGGAGCTGTTTTTT.